The next 5 T cell receptor beta chains were all read from a single sample in a study of T cell responses to AZD1222 COVID-19 vaccine. Assay: immunoSEQ multiplex PCR; the TCRdb copy retains only in-frame clones and omits some. The repertoire holds under 150,000 clones, with about 90% as singletons. Source: peripheral blood, taken 28 days after the second AZD1222 dose. These TCRs come from an adult who received the AZD1222 COVID-19 vaccine.

The chain is built from TRBV28 and TRBJ2-7; 11 nucleotides agree with TRBD1. The trim removed 4 bases at V and 2 bases at J, leaving 7 bases unmatched. This CDR3 contains 16 residues. Germline V lookup: CDR1 MDHEN, CDR2 SYDVKM. The CDR3 DNA follows: TGTGCCAGCAGTTCGCCCCAGGGACAGGGGGCCTACGAGCAGTACGTC. It codes for CASSSPQGQGAYEQYV.

This clone was recorded only once. The CDR3 is CASSYYTEAFF. The CDR3 DNA sequence: TGTGCCAGTAGCTATTACACTGAAGCTTTCTTT. V gene TRBV19 combines with J gene TRBJ1-1; no firm D call. CDR3 size: 11 residues. Trimming removed 6 bases from V and 3 bases from J, with 5 bases in between. The germline gives CDR1 LNHDA, CDR2 SQIVND (reference sequence).

This rearrangement joins TRBV6-5 to TRBJ1-5, with TRBD1 as a possible D gene (5 bases). V lost 7 bases and J 5 bases, leaving 9 bases between the germline ends. Germline V CDR1 and CDR2: MNHEY, SVGAGI. The CDR3 sequence is 12 residues long. In nucleotides, the CDR3 is TGTGCCAGCACCAGGGCCGATCAGCCCCAGCATTTT. Its translation: CASTRADQPQHF.

This chain connects TRBV3-1 (or the pseudogene TRBV3-2) to TRBJ1-6; 7 bases map to TRBD1. V dropped 3 bases and J dropped 7; count of bases not matched to a gene: 3. Germline V gene data show CDR1 as LGHDT and CDR2 as YNNKEL (reference sequence). CDR3 length equals 14 residues. CDR3 DNA: TGTGCCAGCAGCCAGGGGACAGCAAATTCACCCCTCCACTTT. Protein: CASSQGTANSPLHF.

The V gene is TRBV12-3 or TRBV12-4, the J gene TRBJ1-1, with no clear D. This CDR3 is built from 13 residues. The V and J ends lost 3 bases and 1 base respectively, with 6 bases between them. The CDR3 DNA sequence: TGTGCCAGCAGTTTTCAGGAGAACACTGAAGCTTTCTTT. It yields the protein CASSFQENTEAFF.